The T cell receptor beta chain described here comes from a study of blood T cells in healthy people across ages. PCR was performed a second time for roughly 7 to 12 cycles using a sample-barcoded 5' primer and a J-beta primer mix. Each CDR3 protein is one row after TCRdb ran MiXCR on the 5' RACE reads. The sample yields more than 650,000 distinct CDR3 sequences, 20% to 25% seen once. In its sample, this clonotype was seen a few times. Its cognate antigen is unknown. Collection of 9 to 10 milliliters of peripheral blood was performed for each donor. Study results and caveats: It was not possible, with unsorted PBMCs, to conclusively compare naive and antigen-experienced cells.

The CDR3 is made up of 13 amino acids. Trimming cost V 8 bases and J 7 bases, with 15 bases left between them. The germline gives CDR1 MNHEY, CDR2 SMNVEV (reference sequence). The rearrangement links TRBV27 to TRBJ1-5, with D uncertain. Sequencing was carried out using blood. The clonotype originates from a man between 65 and 85 years old in good health. The CDR3 loop reads CASRPSHRQPQHF. The CDR3, as DNA: TGTGCCAGCCGTCCTAGTCATCGACAGCCCCAGCATTTT.